This paragraph covers one T cell receptor (beta chain) sequence. The antigen is undetermined. Sequencing used immunoSEQ multiplex PCR; TCRdb keeps in-frame clones, though not all of them. The sample carries around 140,000 clones, under 95% recorded once. The data were taken from a study of T cell responses to AZD1222 COVID-19 vaccine. Study context: Pooling covered second doses at about 4 or about 12 weeks. Findings and limits, study-wide: There were mostly white British donors and more females than males, and clonal diversity was possibly underestimated. Scientists sampled the repertoires only once the peak T cell response had passed.

Germline loops: CDR1 MNHEY, CDR2 SVGAGI. Trimming took off 5 bases at V and 2 bases at J, with 12 bases between the two ends. This CDR3 has 15 amino acids. This specimen was peripheral blood, taken on day 0 of AZD1222 vaccination. This TCR derives from an adult in good health. This chain uses TRBV6-5 with TRBJ2-2, with D perhaps assigned TRBD1 or TRBD2 (6 bases each). The CDR3 DNA reads as TGTGCCAGCAGTCAGGCGGGACAAAACACCGGGGAGCTGTTTTTT. Translating it yields CASSQAGQNTGELFF.